This entry lists 20 T cell receptor beta chains sequenced from one sample in a study of blood T cell repertoires in COVID-19. Here immunoSEQ multiplex PCR was the method, and the copy in TCRdb shows in-frame clones only, minus some. The sample includes 250,000 to 300,000 clones, over 75% of them seen just once. What was sequenced was peripheral blood. Every receptor here comes from a woman in her sixties or seventies with acute or convalescent COVID-19.

This clone was found once. V usage is TRBV28 and J usage is TRBJ1-5, with TRBD1 matching 7 bases. The CDR3 length is 16 residues. Germline V CDR1 and CDR2: MDHEN, SYDVKM. V lost 1 base, J lost 5 bases, and 8 bases stayed unmatched. The CDR3 protein is CASSLFSWRGHQPQHF. Here the CDR3 DNA reads TGTGCCAGCAGTTTATTCTCCTGGAGGGGGCATCAGCCCCAGCATTTT.

The chain combines TRBV18 with TRBJ2-7, with a weak D call TRBD1 (6 bases). Germline CDR1 reads KGHSH; CDR2 reads LQKENI. The CDR3 loop spans 14 amino acids. The V end was cut by 2 bases, the J end by 2 bases, with 10 bases between. The CDR3 protein is CASSPGAGAYEQYF. The DNA of the CDR3 is TGTGCCAGCTCACCAGGGGCAGGGGCCTACGAGCAGTACTTC.

This chain links TRBV3-1 (or the pseudogene TRBV3-2) with TRBJ2-5; perhaps TRBD1 as D (6 bases). Germline CDR1 LGHDT, CDR2 YNNKEL (reference sequence). The V end lost 6 bases, the J end lost 0 bases, and 20 bases lay between the germline ends. The CDR3 contains 17 residues. The CDR3 loop is CASSAGQPSSYQETQYF. As DNA, the CDR3 is TGTGCCAGCAGTGCCGGACAGCCCTCATCCTACCAAGAGACCCAGTACTTC.

This chain connects TRBV7-6 to TRBJ2-7; D possibly corresponds to TRBD1 (7 bases). The CDR3 runs to 14 residues. Per the germline V gene, CDR1 is SGHVS and CDR2 is FNYEAQ. Between the trimmed V and J ends, which lost 0 bases and 5 bases, there was a span of 11 bases. CDR3 in DNA: TGTGCCAGCAGCTTAGCGGGCAGGGGGGACGAGCAGTACTTC. This translates into CASSLAGRGDEQYF.

The genes are TRBV19 and TRBJ2-1, with D possibly matching TRBD1 (6 bases). Germline CDR1 is LNHDA and CDR2 is SQIVND (reference sequence). V was shortened by 1 base and J by 6 bases, with 16 bases between the two germline ends. The CDR3 length is 16 residues. CDR3: CASSIGTASTGNEQFF. CDR3 in DNA: TGTGCCAGTAGTATAGGGACAGCCTCCACTGGCAATGAGCAGTTCTTC.

The chain joins TRBV7-3 to TRBJ1-1; D ambiguous. Germline V gene sequence: CDR1 SGHTA, CDR2 FQGTGA. V was trimmed by 5 bases and J by 0 bases, leaving 7 bases between them. CDR3 length equals 13 residues. The CDR3 DNA sequence: TGTGCCAGCAGCCCGGGTTTGAACACTGAAGCTTTCTTT. Amino acid sequence: CASSPGLNTEAFF.

There are a few counts of this clone. This rearrangement joins TRBV10-3 to TRBJ2-7; maybe TRBD2 (6 bases). Trimming took 3 bases from V and 10 from J, leaving 13 bases between them. The CDR3 consists of 12 residues. Germline-derived CDR1 and CDR2 are ENHRY and SYGVKD. The CDR3 region is CAISESSRGQYF. Written as DNA, the CDR3 is TGTGCCATCAGTGAAAGTTCGCGGGGACAGTACTTC.

The CDR3 here is CASSQASGNQPQHF. As DNA, the CDR3 is TGTGCCAGCAGCCAAGCTTCAGGCAATCAGCCCCAGCATTTT. V is TRBV3-1 (or the pseudogene TRBV3-2) and J is TRBJ1-5, with D unresolved. V was shortened by 1 base and J by 2 bases, with 6 bases between the two germline ends. The CDR3 has 14 amino acids. CDR1 and CDR2 from the germline V gene are LGHDT and YNNKEL (reference sequence).

This clone was seen once. The rearrangement uses TRBV27 and TRBJ2-2, with D perhaps TRBD1 (6 bases). Germline CDR1 is MNHEY and CDR2 is SMNVEV (reference sequence). This CDR3 comprises 14 residues. V shed 5 bases and J shed 0 bases, with 7 bases lying between them. The CDR3 DNA sequence: TGTGCCAGCAGTGGACAGACGAACACCGGGGAGCTGTTTTTT. The encoded protein is CASSGQTNTGELFF.

The gene calls are TRBV15 and TRBJ1-2; TRBD1 might be the D (5 bases). V lost 3 bases, J lost 3 bases, and 8 bases lay in between. CDR1 is LNHNV, CDR2 YYDKDF, per germline (reference sequence). This CDR3 region has 13 residues. The CDR3 bases are TGTGCCACCAGCAGCCCCAGGGACTATGGCTACACCTTC. This sequence encodes CATSSPRDYGYTF.

The chain couples TRBV10-3 to TRBJ1-2; tentative D call: TRBD1 (5 bases). CDR1 is ENHRY, CDR2 SYGVKD, per germline. The CDR3 has 14 residues. V lost 3 bases and J lost 3, with 11 bases in between. The CDR3 reads CAISDGGIDYGYTF. The DNA of the CDR3 is TGTGCCATCAGTGACGGGGGAATCGACTATGGCTACACCTTC.

V gene TRBV28 combines with J gene TRBJ2-7; D uncertain. Per the germline V gene, CDR1 is MDHEN and CDR2 is SYDVKM. V was shortened by 5 bases and J by 3 bases, with 2 bases between the two germline ends. The CDR3 covers 10 residues. CDR3 protein: CASSRYEQYF. In nucleotides, the CDR3 is TGTGCCAGCAGTCGCTACGAGCAGTACTTC.

This clone was seen more than once but under ten times. The chain combines TRBV29-1 with TRBJ1-1, with D possibly being TRBD1 (5 bases). Germline assignment: CDR1 SQVTM and CDR2 ANQGSEA. Trimming took 3 bases from V and 0 from J, leaving 11 bases between them. The CDR3 extends over 14 amino acids. The CDR3 nucleotides are TGCAGCGTTGATAGGGAGGGGATGAACACTGAAGCTTTCTTT. Protein sequence: CSVDREGMNTEAFF.

The chain joins TRBV28 to TRBJ1-6, with 8 bases identical to TRBD1. The CDR3 sequence is 12 residues long. CDR1 MDHEN and CDR2 SYDVKM come from the germline V gene. Trimming at V came to 6 bases and at J to 17 bases, leaving 9 bases not matched to a gene. CDR3 in amino acids: CASRLTGAAVHF. For the CDR3, the DNA is TGTGCCAGCAGGCTGACAGGGGCCGCCGTCCACTTT.

V usage is TRBV6-5 and J usage is TRBJ1-1; maybe TRBD1 (5 bases). The CDR3 contains 15 residues. Germline V lookup: CDR1 MNHEY, CDR2 SVGAGI. The ends were cut back, 7 bases at V and 1 base at J, with 16 bases in the middle. The CDR3 nucleotides read TGTGCCAGCATGTCTACAGGTTCGCGGAACACTGAAGCTTTCTTT. Translated: CASMSTGSRNTEAFF.

Turning to this clone: This sample includes further DNA sequences coding for the same CDR3. The chain uses TRBV7-9 and TRBJ1-5; D not certain. The germline V gene encodes CDR1 SEHNR and CDR2 FQNEAQ (reference sequence). The CDR3 is 13 amino acids. Trimming left V 5 bases short and J 2 bases short, with 7 bases between. The CDR3 here is CASSREGNQPQHF. The CDR3 bases are TGTGCCAGCAGCCGAGAAGGCAATCAGCCCCAGCATTTT.

The chain links TRBV9 to TRBJ2-1; 10 nucleotides align to TRBD2. Trimming took 4 bases from V and 6 from J; bases not matched to a gene: 19. CDR1 SGDLS and CDR2 YYNGEE come from the germline V gene. The CDR3 runs to 19 residues. CDR3 sequence (DNA): TGTGCCAGCAGCCCCCCCCAGGGTAGCGGGAGGATCCCCATCAATGAGCAGTTCTTC. Translated: CASSPPQGSGRIPINEQFF.

This sequence joins TRBV11-1 and TRBJ2-7; TRBD1 agrees at 7 bases. The germline V gene encodes CDR1 SGHAT and CDR2 FQDESV (reference sequence). This CDR3 region has 15 residues. J lost 2 bases, V lost 1 base, and 5 bases had no gene match. The CDR3 DNA reads TGTGCCAGCAGCTTAGTGGGGACAGACCCCTACGAGCAGTACTTC. It is translated as CASSLVGTDPYEQYF.

The chain recombines TRBV7-2 with TRBJ1-6; possibly TRBD1 for D (5 bases). V lost 0 bases and J lost 3, with 12 bases in between. This CDR3 region has 17 residues. Germline CDR1 reads SGHTA; CDR2 reads FQGNSA. CDR3 amino acids: CASSLAHGGRYNSPLHF. The CDR3 DNA sequence: TGTGCCAGCAGCTTAGCGCACGGGGGTCGCTATAATTCACCCCTCCACTTT. Looking up the rest from reference TRBV7-2 and TRBJ1-6 gives the full variable domain: GAGVSQSPSNKVTEKGKDVELRCDPISGHTALYWYRQSLGQGLEFLIYFQGNSAPDKSGLPSDRFSAERTGGSVSTLTIQRTQQEDSAVYLCASSLAHGGRYNSPLHFGNGTRLTVT.

The chain uses TRBV5-5 and TRBJ1-5, with TRBD1 matching 9 bases. The junction had 4 bases not matched to a gene; V was cut back by 4 bases and J by 2 bases. Germline assignment: CDR1 SGHKS and CDR2 YYEKEE (reference sequence). CDR3 length: 15 residues. CDR3 amino acids: CASSVDRGGNQPQHF. In DNA, the CDR3 is TGTGCCAGCAGCGTGGACAGGGGTGGCAATCAGCCCCAGCATTTT.